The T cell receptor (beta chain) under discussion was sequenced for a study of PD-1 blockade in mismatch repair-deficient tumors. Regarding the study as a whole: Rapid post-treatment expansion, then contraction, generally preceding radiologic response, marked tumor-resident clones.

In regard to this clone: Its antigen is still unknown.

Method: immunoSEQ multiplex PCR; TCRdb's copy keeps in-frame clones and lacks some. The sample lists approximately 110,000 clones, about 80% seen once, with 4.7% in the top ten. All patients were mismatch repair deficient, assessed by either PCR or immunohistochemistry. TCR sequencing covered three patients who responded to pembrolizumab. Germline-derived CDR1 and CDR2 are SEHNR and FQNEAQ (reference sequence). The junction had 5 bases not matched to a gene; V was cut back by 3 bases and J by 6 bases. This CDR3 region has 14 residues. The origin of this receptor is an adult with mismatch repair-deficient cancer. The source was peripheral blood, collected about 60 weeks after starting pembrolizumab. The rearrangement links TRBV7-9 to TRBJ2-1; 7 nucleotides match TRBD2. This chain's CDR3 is CASSFGTTPNEQFF. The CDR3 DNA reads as TGTGCCAGCAGCTTCGGGACTACCCCCAATGAGCAGTTCTTC. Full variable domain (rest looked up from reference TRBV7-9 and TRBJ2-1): DTGVSQNPRHKITKRGQNVTFRCDPISEHNRLYWYRQTLGQGPEFLTYFQNEAQLEKSRLLSDRFSAERPKGSFSTLEIQRTEQGDSAMYLCASSFGTTPNEQFFGPGTRLTVL.